This TCR beta chain was sequenced in a study of vaccination and CD4 T cells after COVID-19 (dated by TCRdb to 2021 to 2024). Looking at the study overall: Convalescent patients had a positive SARS-CoV-2 result on nasal swab PCR, and of these patients, several had mild disease and one had severe disease. In control cultures, a CEFX viral epitope pool was used as positive control, an HIV-1 Nef peptide pool was used as negative control, or no peptide was added. In fewer than 12 COVID-19 convalescent patients and a few infection-naive healthy vaccine recipients, researchers compared the spike-specific CD4+ TCR repertoire from before mRNA vaccination with the repertoire from after. The time from the second vaccine dose to post-vaccine blood sampling had a median of roughly 70 days and ranged from about 14 to 241 days. Post-COVID blood samples were collected from convalescent patients a median of approximately 93 days after diagnosis, with a range of roughly 30 to 161 days. Six males and four females were included in the convalescent cohort, with two Hispanic individuals, seven Caucasians, two Asians and one multiracial person represented. Each participant got two doses of either the Pfizer-BioNTech BNT162b2 vaccine (n=8) or the Moderna mRNA-1273 vaccine (n=2). Overlapping spike peptide pools from SARS-CoV-2 and from the common cold coronaviruses HCoV-NL63, HCoV-OC43 and HCoV-229E were used as culture stimuli. Study-level results and caveats: An increase in the median number of SARS-CoV-2-reactive clonotypes from 21 after infection to roughly 38 after vaccination was observed, but the change was not found to be significant. Among the post-vaccine SARS-CoV-2-reactive clones in convalescent patients, a median approximately 90% showed up only after vaccination, which suggests vaccine-specific priming. The number of convalescent patients in the study was relatively small, and the study did not examine early timepoints following natural infection. In convalescent patients, nearly all vaccine-specific clones (304 of 307) were found to be mono-reactive for SARS-CoV-2 spike rather than cross-reactive with common cold coronaviruses.

The treatment or condition label, read with the paper, signifies: roughly ten-day PBMC culture with coronavirus spike peptide pools or control peptides (ViraFEST assay). To expand antigen-specific T cells with peptide pools and then pick out the expanded clonotypes through TCR sequencing, the study relied on the ViraFEST assay. The convalescent patients' positive SARS-CoV-2 PCR tests fell between March and December 2020, which was before the Alpha, Beta and Delta variants emerged in the United States. Each well held 2 million or so PBMCs cultured in IMDM containing roughly 5% human AB serum and approximately 9.4 IU/ml IL-2, with 7.5 to 10 ug/ml peptide pools added. Half of the culture medium was replaced with fresh IL-2-containing medium on days 3 and 7. After around 11 days of culture, CD4+ T cells were isolated by negative selection with the EasySep CD4+ T cell isolation kit. Ficoll-Paque Plus gradient centrifugation was used to isolate PBMCs from whole blood, and the isolated PBMCs were then either used fresh or cryopreserved at -140C. In general, triplicate wells were set up for every culture condition.

As to this clonotype: The clone's antigen remains unknown. Per-base quality was not reported, and no clone a single base away is much larger than it.

For CDR1 and CDR2, the germline V gene lists MDHEN and SYDVKM. The trim is 7 bases for V and 10 bases for J, with a gap of 17 bases between the germline ends. Spanning cysteine to phenylalanine, the CDR3 consists of 13 amino acids. Kept here is only the CDR3 DNA, which spans 39 bases and is read in frame from base 1. The protocol used for the library was PCR. TCR sequencing of DNA from cultured CD4+ T cells used the Oncomine TCR Beta short-read assay at the Johns Hopkins FTIC core. Genomic DNA was extracted from the cultured CD4+ T cells with the QIAamp micro DNA kit. Oncomine TCR Beta libraries from cultured CD4+ T cells were pooled using unique dual indexes and sequenced on an Illumina iSeq 100. The original methods were these. Non-productive sequences were removed, and CDR3s that did not start with C, did not end with F or W, or were shorter than 7 amino acids were discarded. The MANAFEST web application was used to identify antigen-specific clonotypes by comparing peptide-stimulated wells against reference wells and other culture wells. To be called positive, a clone needed an FDR below 0.05, an odds ratio above 5, and a productive frequency above 0.1% in at least two of three replicate wells. Clonotypes that were significantly expanded in both SARS-CoV-2 spike wells and at least one common cold coronavirus spike condition were defined as cross-reactive. CDR3 homology was assessed with Levenshtein distances (stringdist) and unrooted phylogenetic trees (ape) in R version 3.6.1. The public reads were run again by TCRdb, first through fastp at Q25 and then through MiXCR, and only productive beta chains were kept. Rows with one shared CDR3 protein collapse into an entry with the most common genes and DNA. These V and J calls originate from TCRdb's pipeline instead of the authors' own analysis. This sample comprises more than 10,000 distinct CDR3 sequences, over 30% of them detected only once. The top ten constitute roughly 18% of the sample.

The source is a human donor with COVID-19. The chain couples TRBV28 to TRBJ1-5, with the identity of the D gene unclear. The sequenced sample was cultured CD4+ T cells from blood. The DNA sequence is TGTGCCAGCAAGTCCGTCCGGCGGGATCCCCAGCATTTT. Translated, this is CASKSVRRDPQHF.